This T cell receptor beta chain comes out of a study of T cells in localized non-small cell lung cancer. The V and J ends lost 5 bases and 1 base respectively, with 15 bases between them. CDR1 is LNHDA, CDR2 SQIVND, per germline (reference sequence). CDR3 length: 15 amino acids. Remarks on this clone: The same CDR3 also results from other DNA sequences found in this sample.

Libraries were prepared by immunoSEQ multiplex PCR; TCRdb keeps only in-frame clonotypes and omits some of them. The table shows about 16,000 clones, with almost 90% occurring only once. This clonotype was sampled from a woman aged 35 to 75 with stage III lung adenocarcinoma. The chain uses TRBV19 and TRBJ2-7; possible D gene TRBD2, 6 bases. Sample: peripheral blood mononuclear cells, taken before any cancer treatment. CDR3 sequence (DNA): TGTGCCAGTAGTTCCCAAGCGGGTACTTCCTACGAGCAGTACTTC. It yields the protein CASSSQAGTSYEQYF.